One sample yielded the 6 T cell receptor beta chains listed below, sequenced in a study of blood T cell repertoires in COVID-19. Clones were read by immunoSEQ multiplex PCR, and TCRdb kept only the in-frame ones, dropping some. This table has hundreds of thousands of clones, almost 90% appearing once. The sample comprised peripheral blood. Receptor source: a woman between 70 and 85 years old with COVID-19, enrolled during active disease.

This chain joins TRBV6-5 and TRBJ1-1; the D gene is possibly TRBD1 (5 bases). CDR3 length: 13 residues. Trimming cost V 7 bases and J 4 bases, with 13 bases left between them. Germline CDR1 and CDR2: MNHEY and SVGAGI. This chain's CDR3 is CASTRDGGTEAFF. CDR3 DNA sequence: TGTGCCAGCACCCGGGACGGGGGCACTGAAGCTTTCTTT.

This clone was found a few times. This chain links TRBV5-1 with TRBJ2-5; TRBD1 matches at 7 bases. Germline V lookup: CDR1 SGHRS, CDR2 YFSETQ. V lost 1 base to trimming and J lost 3 bases; unmatched junction nucleotides: 3. The CDR3 is 14 residues long. CDR3 nucleotide sequence: TGCGCCAGCAGCTTGAGGGGGACAGAAGAGACCCAGTACTTC. This encodes CASSLRGTEETQYF.

The chain has TRBV7-9 and TRBJ2-2; 9 nucleotides line up with TRBD1. V was clipped by 8 bases and J by 2 bases; unmatched bases: 9. Germline CDR1 is SEHNR and CDR2 is FQNEAQ (reference sequence). The CDR3 totals 16 residues. CDR3 bases: TGTGCCAGCTTGGGGACAGGGATCGGTAACACCGGGGAGCTGTTTTTT. Translating it yields CASLGTGIGNTGELFF.

The chain employs TRBV2 and TRBJ1-2; TRBD1 matches at 10 bases. V shed 3 bases and J 0 bases; nucleotides not matched to a gene: 4. Germline lookup yields CDR1 SNHLY and CDR2 FYNNEI. This CDR3 region has 16 residues. The CDR3 loop reads CASSDPGQGANYGYTF. DNA for the CDR3: TGTGCCAGCAGTGACCCTGGACAGGGGGCTAACTATGGCTACACCTTC.

This clone was found once. This chain links TRBV19 with TRBJ1-1, with a possible D match to TRBD1 (6 bases). Looked up from germline, CDR1 is LNHDA and CDR2 is SQIVND (reference sequence). CDR3 length equals 13 residues. V lost 3 bases to trimming and J lost 4 bases, with 9 bases between them. CDR3 sequence reads: CASSMGRGTEAFF. CDR3 bases: TGTGCCAGTAGTATGGGCAGGGGCACTGAAGCTTTCTTT.

The gene calls are TRBV9 and TRBJ1-2; D possibly corresponds to TRBD1 (5 bases). The CDR3 is 15 residues long. Germline CDR1 reads SGDLS; CDR2 reads YYNGEE. V was shortened by 3 bases and J by 5 bases, with 17 bases between the two germline ends. This CDR3 is CASSAGPGGQYGYTF. CDR3 coding DNA: TGTGCCAGCAGCGCCGGGCCGGGAGGACAATATGGCTACACCTTC. The full variable domain, rest sourced from reference TRBV9 and TRBJ1-2, is DSGVTQTPKHLITATGQRVTLRCSPRSGDLSVYWYQQSLDQGLQFLIQYYNGEERAKGNILERFSAQQFPDLHSELNLSSLELGDSALYFCASSAGPGGQYGYTFGSGTRLTVV.